The next 12 T cell receptor beta chains were all read from a single sample in a study of T cells in Graves' hyperthyroidism and ophthalmopathy. Amplification of TCR beta CDR3 regions was performed using RNA transcripts as template. The HTBI primer set served for first-round RT-PCR of the TCR CDR3. TCRdb passed the multiplex PCR reads through MiXCR, listing each CDR3 protein once. In the table there are about 52,000 distinct CDR3 sequences, approximately 48% of which are singletons. Sequencing was done on a sample of blood. These TCRs come from a woman between 45 and 60 years old with Graves' ophthalmopathy.

This clonotype was seen ten or more times. This chain links TRBV6-1 with TRBJ2-1, with 7 bases matching TRBD2. This CDR3 is 15 amino acids long. V dropped 6 bases and J dropped 3; count of bases not matched to a gene: 8. Germline CDR1 reads MNHNS; CDR2 reads SASEGT. The chain's CDR3 is CASSLGGKGYNEQFF. The CDR3 region has the DNA TGTGCCAGCAGCCTGGGGGGGAAAGGCTACAATGAGCAGTTCTTC.

V usage is TRBV19 and J usage is TRBJ2-3; 13 bases map to TRBD2. Trimming at V came to 3 bases and at J to 2 bases, leaving 5 bases not matched to a gene. Germline V gene lookup returns CDR1 LNHDA and CDR2 SQIVND (reference sequence). This CDR3 is 17 amino acids long. The CDR3, as DNA: TGTGCCAGTAGTATTAGGGGGACTAGCGGGGTCACAGATACGCAGTATTTT. Translating gives CASSIRGTSGVTDTQYF.

Regarding this clonotype: Lacking the conserved final phenylalanine or tryptophan, this CDR3 likely reflects a read error. The chain links TRBV7-9 to TRBJ2-4; 8 bases align to TRBD1. The V gene end was trimmed by 3 bases and the J gene end by 1 base; junction bases not matched to a gene: 8. The CDR3 has 17 amino acids. Germline values: CDR1 SEHNR, CDR2 FQNEAQ (reference sequence). The CDR3 DNA is TGTGCCAGCAGCTTGAATGACAGGGGTGTGGCCAAAAACATTCAGTACTGC. As protein: CASSLNDRGVAKNIQYC.

This clonotype was observed at least ten times. This chain uses TRBV19 with TRBJ1-4; a weak D match, TRBD1 (6 bases). Germline CDR1 reads LNHDA; CDR2 reads SQIVND (reference sequence). The CDR3 runs to 16 residues. Trimming stripped 6 bases from V and 0 bases from J, with 14 bases between. The chain's CDR3 is CASRKTGATTNEKLFF. CDR3 in DNA: TGTGCCAGTAGAAAGACAGGAGCTACAACTAATGAAAAACTGTTTTTT. Together with reference TRBV19 and TRBJ1-4, the CDR3 gives the full variable domain: DGGITQSPKYLFRKEGQNVTLSCEQNLNHDAMYWYRQDPGQGLRLIYYSQIVNDFQKGDIAEGYSVSREKKESFPLTVTSAQKNPTAFYLCASRKTGATTNEKLFFGSGTQLSVL.

This clonotype was detected many times. The CDR3 reads CSASPGAPGEQYF. The DNA for the CDR3 is TGCAGTGCCTCGCCGGGGGCGCCCGGAGAGCAGTACTTC. The chain combines TRBV20-1 with TRBJ2-7; D may correspond to TRBD1 or TRBD2 (6 bases each). The CDR3 loop spans 13 amino acids. Trimming stripped 6 bases from V and 7 bases from J, with 19 bases between. Germline lookup yields CDR1 DFQATT and CDR2 SNEGSKA (reference sequence).

This clonotype came up many times. V is TRBV5-5 and J is TRBJ2-5; weak D call: TRBD2 (6 bases). Per germline, CDR1 SGHKS and CDR2 YYEKEE (reference sequence). V was pared by 2 bases and J by 3 bases, with 11 bases between. The CDR3 is made up of 14 amino acids. CDR3 amino acids: CASSFGGTKETQYF. The CDR3 DNA sequence: TGTGCCAGCAGCTTTGGGGGGACGAAAGAGACCCAGTACTTC.

This clonotype was counted a single time. CDR3 nucleotide sequence: TGCAGTGCCAGCAGCGTCGCCCAGGGTGATACGCAGTATTTT. The encoded protein is CSASSVAQGDTQYF. This chain joins TRBV20-1 and TRBJ2-3, with a tentative D call TRBD1 (5 bases). Between the trimmed V and J ends, which lost 6 bases and 6 bases, there was a span of 19 bases. Germline V lookup: CDR1 DFQATT, CDR2 SNEGSKA (reference sequence). There are 14 residues in the CDR3.

On this clonotype itself: A read error may produce the germline difference seen at one junction end. This chain connects TRBV9 to TRBJ2-2, with TRBD2 matching over 7 bases. This CDR3 is built from 16 residues. Germline loops: CDR1 SGDLS, CDR2 YYNGEE. The CDR3 DNA follows: TGTGCCAGCAGCGTAGCATCGGGAGGATTCACCGGGGAGCTGCTTTTT. Protein product: CASSVASGGFTGELLF.

Ten or more counts support this clonotype. This chain uses TRBV7-6 with TRBJ2-2; D may match TRBD1 or TRBD2 (5 bases each). This CDR3 has 14 amino acids. From germline, CDR1 is SGHVS and CDR2 FNYEAQ. Trimming removed 6 bases from V and 1 base from J, with 9 bases in between. The CDR3 DNA reads as TGTGCCAGCAGGGGGACGGAGAACACCGGGGAGCTGTTTTTT. Its protein is CASRGTENTGELFF.

The V and J genes are TRBV7-9 and TRBJ2-5; TRBD1 is a possible D gene (5 bases). The V and J ends lost 5 bases and 11 bases respectively, with 12 bases between them. CDR1 is SEHNR and CDR2 is FQNEAQ in the germline V gene (reference sequence). The CDR3 length is 11 residues. As DNA, the CDR3 is TGTGCCAGCAGCGCATTAGGGGATCAGTACTTC. Its translation: CASSALGDQYF.

This clonotype was counted ten times or more. Its ends do not fully match the called genes, so a read error is possible. The rearrangement joins TRBV9 to TRBJ1-4; D is perhaps TRBD1 (5 bases). The CDR3 sequence is 16 residues long. From germline, CDR1 is SGDLS and CDR2 YYNGEE. The CDR3 loop is CTSSVAGLGGDEKLFF. The CDR3 DNA is TGTACCAGCAGCGTAGCAGGACTGGGGGGAGATGAAAAACTGTTTTTT.

About this clonotype: A much bigger clone sits one base away, suggesting this may be a read error. The rearrangement links TRBV20-1 to TRBJ1-1; 10 bases line up with TRBD1. The CDR3 consists of 15 residues. Trimming removed 0 bases from V and 3 bases from J; junction bases left unmatched: 4. Germline V gene lookup returns CDR1 DFQATT and CDR2 SNEGSKA (reference sequence). The CDR3 sequence is CSARDSTGGDTEAFF. CDR3 bases: TGCAGTGCTAGAGATTCGACAGGGGGCGACACTGAAGCTTTCTTT.